This T cell receptor (beta chain) was sequenced for a study of post-analysis software for immune sequencing data. Whole-study findings and limits: Comparison of patients with controls showed roughly five TRBV segments more frequent in patients, TRBV5-6, TRBV5-1 and TRBV20-1 among them.

Unique molecular identifiers were carried by the TCR beta cDNA libraries. TCRdb processed the PCR reads anew with MiXCR; each CDR3 protein has one entry. The table has about 540,000 distinct CDR3 sequences, 34% seen once. A remark on this clonotype: Its antigen remains unidentified.

Germline V gene data show CDR1 as ENHRY and CDR2 as SYGVKD. The CDR3 runs to 18 residues. The V and J ends lost 0 bases and 1 base, in that order; junction bases with no gene match: 8. V usage is TRBV10-3 and J usage is TRBJ2-3; the match to TRBD1 covers 9 bases. What was sequenced was blood. This TCR was recovered from a girl aged 2-17 years with multiple sclerosis. CDR3 sequence (DNA): TGTGCCATCAGTGAGTCTCTCTCAAGGACAGGGGGCACAGATACGCAGTATTTT. The encoded protein is CAISESLSRTGGTDTQYF.